The T cell receptor beta chain described here comes from a study of post-analysis software for immune sequencing data. Turning to the study itself: Patients with relapsing-remitting, secondary progressive and progressive-relapsing multiple sclerosis courses were all represented. Study conclusions and caveats: Comparison of patients with controls showed a handful of TRBV segments more frequent in patients, TRBV5-6, TRBV5-1 and TRBV20-1 among them. Strong co-clustering by F measure was evident for samples that had been prepared in the same batch. Multiple sclerosis patients had significantly lower normalized Chao1 diversity than controls.

The CDR3 extends over 13 amino acids. V lost 3 bases, J lost 6 bases, and 11 bases lay in between. The germline V gene has CDR1 SGHTA and CDR2 FQGTGA. This clonotype was detected many times. Its antigen is unidentified. Unique molecular identifiers were built into the TCR beta cDNA libraries. T cells numbering roughly 1 to 10 million yielded roughly 0.5 million cDNA molecules. TCRdb re-analysed the PCR reads in MiXCR, keeping a single row per CDR3 protein. The top ten hold more than 4% of the sample, which has a few hundred thousand distinct CDR3 sequences, 36% seen once. This sequence was found in a girl aged 10 to 17 with multiple sclerosis. Sequencing input: blood. The chain couples TRBV7-3 to TRBJ1-1; maybe TRBD1 (5 bases). The CDR3 sequence is CASSFGALSEAFF. The CDR3 DNA reads as TGTGCCAGCAGCTTTGGGGCGCTCTCTGAAGCTTTCTTT.